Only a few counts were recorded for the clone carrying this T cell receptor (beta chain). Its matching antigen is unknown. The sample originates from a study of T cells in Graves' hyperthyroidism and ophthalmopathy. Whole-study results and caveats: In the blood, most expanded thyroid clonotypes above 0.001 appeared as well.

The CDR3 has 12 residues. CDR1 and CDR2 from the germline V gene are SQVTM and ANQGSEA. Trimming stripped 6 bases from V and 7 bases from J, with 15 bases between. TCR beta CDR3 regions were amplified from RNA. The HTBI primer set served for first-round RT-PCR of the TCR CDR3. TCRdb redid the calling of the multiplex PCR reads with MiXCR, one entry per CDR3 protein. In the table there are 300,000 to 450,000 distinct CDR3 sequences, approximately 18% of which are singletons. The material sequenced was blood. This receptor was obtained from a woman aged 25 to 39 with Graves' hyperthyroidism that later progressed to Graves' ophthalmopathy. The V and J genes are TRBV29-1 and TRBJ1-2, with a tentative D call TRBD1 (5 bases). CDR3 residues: CSVLGRVGGYTF. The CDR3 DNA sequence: TGCAGCGTCCTGGGGCGGGTAGGTGGCTACACCTTC.